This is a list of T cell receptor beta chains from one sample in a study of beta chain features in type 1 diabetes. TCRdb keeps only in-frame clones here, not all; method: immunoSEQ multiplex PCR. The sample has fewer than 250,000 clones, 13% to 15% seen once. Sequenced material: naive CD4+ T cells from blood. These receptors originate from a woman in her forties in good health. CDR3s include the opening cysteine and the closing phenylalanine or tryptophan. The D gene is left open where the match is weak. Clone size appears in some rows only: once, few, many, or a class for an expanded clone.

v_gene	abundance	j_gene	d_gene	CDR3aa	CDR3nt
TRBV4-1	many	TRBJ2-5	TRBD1	CASSLRQGRETQYF	TGCGCCAGCAGCCTACGACAGGGGAGGGAGACCCAGTACTTC
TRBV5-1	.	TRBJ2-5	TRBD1	CASSWKQGAETQYF	TGCGCCAGCAGCTGGAAACAGGGGGCAGAGACCCAGTACTTC
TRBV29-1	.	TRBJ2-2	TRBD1	CSGGTGGRRTGELFF	TGCAGCGGAGGGACAGGGGGAAGACGGACCGGGGAGCTGTTTTTT
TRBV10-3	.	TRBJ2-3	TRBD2	CAISGLAGVQSDTQYF	TGTGCCATCAGTGGTCTAGCGGGGGTTCAGTCAGATACGCAGTATTTT
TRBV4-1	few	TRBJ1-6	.	CASSQPPRDDNSPLHF	TGCGCCAGCAGCCAACCCCCCAGGGATGATAATTCACCCCTCCACTTT
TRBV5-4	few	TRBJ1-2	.	CASSQDPGGLGYTF	TGTGCCAGCAGCCAAGATCCCGGGGGGTTGGGCTACACCTTC
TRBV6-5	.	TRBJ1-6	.	CASSYNLQGLSPLHF	TGTGCCAGCAGTTACAATTTACAGGGTCTCTCACCCCTCCACTTT
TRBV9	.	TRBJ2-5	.	CASSVGGAEETQYF	TGTGCCAGCAGCGTAGGTGGGGCGGAAGAGACCCAGTACTTC
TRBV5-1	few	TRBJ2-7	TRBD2	CASRPGTSGVEQYF	TGCGCCAGCAGGCCCGGGACTAGCGGGGTTGAGCAGTACTTC
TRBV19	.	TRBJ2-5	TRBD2	CASSGRGVQETQYF	TGTGCCAGTAGTGGGAGGGGAGTACAAGAGACCCAGTACTTC
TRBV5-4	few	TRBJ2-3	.	CASSFQGTDTQYF	TGTGCCAGCAGCTTTCAGGGGACAGATACGCAGTATTTT
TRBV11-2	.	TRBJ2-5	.	CASSLSTLQGMETQYF	TGTGCCAGCAGCTTATCGACTTTACAGGGAATGGAGACCCAGTACTTC
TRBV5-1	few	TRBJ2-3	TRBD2	CASSVGLAGTDTQYF	TGCGCCAGCAGCGTGGGACTAGCTGGAACAGATACGCAGTATTTT
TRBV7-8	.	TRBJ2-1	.	CASSPSRGGFSYNEQFF	TGTGCCAGCAGCCCCTCTAGGGGGGGGTTCTCCTACAATGAGCAGTTCTTC
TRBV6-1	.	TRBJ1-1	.	CASSYRGTGEAFF	TGTGCCAGCAGTTATCGCGGTACGGGAGAAGCTTTCTTT
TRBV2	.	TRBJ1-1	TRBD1	CASSLQGGTEAFF	TGTGCCAGCAGTTTACAGGGGGGCACTGAAGCTTTCTTT
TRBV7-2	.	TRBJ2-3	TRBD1	CASSPQTGGVTDTQYF	TGTGCCAGCAGCCCCCAGACAGGGGGCGTCACAGATACGCAGTATTTT
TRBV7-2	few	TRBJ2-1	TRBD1	CASSFWDRGRNEQFF	TGTGCCAGCAGCTTTTGGGACAGGGGGCGAAATGAGCAGTTCTTC
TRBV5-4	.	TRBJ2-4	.	CASSSQGGRAKNIQYF	TGTGCCAGCAGCTCACAGGGAGGGCGAGCCAAAAACATTCAGTACTTC
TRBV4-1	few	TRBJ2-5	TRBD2	CASSQDRVWGGTQETQYF	TGCGCCAGCAGCCAAGATAGGGTTTGGGGGGGTACCCAAGAGACCCAGTACTTC
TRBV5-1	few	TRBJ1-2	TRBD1	CASSLETGVGGYTF	TGCGCCAGCAGCTTGGAGACAGGGGTAGGAGGCTACACCTTC
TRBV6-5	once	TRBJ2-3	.	CASSYREVMDTQYF	TGTGCCAGCAGTTATAGGGAGGTGATGGATACGCAGTATTTT
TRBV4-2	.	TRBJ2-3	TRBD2	CASSQVSGIRTDTQYF	TGTGCCAGCAGCCAGGTCAGCGGGATCCGCACAGATACGCAGTATTTT
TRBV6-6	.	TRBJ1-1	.	CASTSPGGNTEAFF	TGTGCCAGCACCTCTCCGGGGGGGAACACTGAAGCTTTCTTT
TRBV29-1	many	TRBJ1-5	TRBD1	CSVEDRAGQPQHF	TGCAGCGTCGAAGACAGGGCTGGCCAGCCCCAGCATTTT
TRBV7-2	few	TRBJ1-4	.	CASSLPTGLGEKLFF	TGTGCCAGCAGCTTACCGACGGGGTTGGGGGAAAAACTGTTTTTT
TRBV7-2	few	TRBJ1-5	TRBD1	CASSLRQGNQPQHF	TGTGCCAGCAGCTTACGACAGGGGAATCAGCCCCAGCATTTT
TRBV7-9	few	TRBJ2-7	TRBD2	CASSRTSGGLSYEQYF	TGTGCCAGCAGCCGAACTAGCGGGGGCCTCTCCTACGAGCAGTACTTC
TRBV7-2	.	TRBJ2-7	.	CASSLASGQRNPYEQYF	TGTGCCAGCAGCTTAGCTTCTGGACAACGAAATCCCTACGAGCAGTACTTC
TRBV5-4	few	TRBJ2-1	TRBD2	CASSLIAGGPLGNEQFF	TGTGCCAGCAGCTTGATAGCGGGGGGGCCTCTTGGCAATGAGCAGTTCTTC
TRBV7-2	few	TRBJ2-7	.	CASSSDNGVYEQYF	TGTGCCAGCAGCTCGGACAATGGGGTTTACGAGCAGTACTTC
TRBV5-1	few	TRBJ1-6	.	CASSLDRTAYNSPLHF	TGCGCCAGCAGCTTGGATCGGACTGCCTATAATTCACCCCTCCACTTT
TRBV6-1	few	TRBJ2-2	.	CASSELLSSGELFF	TGTGCCAGCAGTGAATTACTTAGCTCCGGGGAGCTGTTTTTT
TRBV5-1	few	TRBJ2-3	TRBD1	CASRGQSTDTQYF	TGCGCCAGCCGGGGACAGAGCACAGATACGCAGTATTTT
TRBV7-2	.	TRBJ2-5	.	CASSPYGEVRETQYF	TGTGCCAGCAGCCCGTATGGGGAGGTTCGAGAGACCCAGTACTTC
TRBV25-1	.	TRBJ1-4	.	CASSPGVSGEKLFF	TGTGCCAGCAGCCCCGGGGTCTCCGGAGAAAAACTGTTTTTT
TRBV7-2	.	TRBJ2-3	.	CASSLYTDTQYF	TGTGCCAGCAGCCTTTACACAGATACGCAGTATTTT
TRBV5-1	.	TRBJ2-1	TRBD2	CASSPSSGGYNEQFF	TGCGCCAGCAGCCCCTCTAGCGGGGGCTACAATGAGCAGTTCTTC
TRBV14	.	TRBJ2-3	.	CASSPRAGASTDTQYF	TGTGCCAGCAGCCCCCGCGCGGGGGCCAGCACAGATACGCAGTATTTT
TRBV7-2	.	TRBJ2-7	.	CASSTSGSPRPEQYF	TGTGCCAGCAGCACCAGCGGGTCCCCGCGGCCCGAGCAGTACTTC
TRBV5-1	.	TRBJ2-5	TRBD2	CASSLPTSGGPVGETQYF	TGCGCCAGCAGCCTACCGACTAGCGGGGGCCCGGTCGGGGAGACCCAGTACTTC